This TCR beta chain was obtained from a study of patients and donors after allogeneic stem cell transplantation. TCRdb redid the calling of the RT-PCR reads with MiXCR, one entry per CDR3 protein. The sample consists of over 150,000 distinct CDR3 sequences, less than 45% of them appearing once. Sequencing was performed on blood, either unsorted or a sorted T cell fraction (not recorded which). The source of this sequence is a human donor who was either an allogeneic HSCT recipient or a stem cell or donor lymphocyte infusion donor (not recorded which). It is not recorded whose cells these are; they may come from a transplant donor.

The CDR3 loop reads CASAGAGENIQYF. CDR3 coding DNA: TGTGCCAGCGCCGGGGCCGGGGAAAACATTCAGTACTTC. This sequence joins TRBV5-6 and TRBJ2-4, with D possibly being TRBD1 or TRBD2 (5 bases each). V dropped 7 bases and J dropped 5 bases, with 13 bases sitting between them. The CDR3 runs to 13 residues. Germline CDR1 is SGHDT and CDR2 is YYEEEE.